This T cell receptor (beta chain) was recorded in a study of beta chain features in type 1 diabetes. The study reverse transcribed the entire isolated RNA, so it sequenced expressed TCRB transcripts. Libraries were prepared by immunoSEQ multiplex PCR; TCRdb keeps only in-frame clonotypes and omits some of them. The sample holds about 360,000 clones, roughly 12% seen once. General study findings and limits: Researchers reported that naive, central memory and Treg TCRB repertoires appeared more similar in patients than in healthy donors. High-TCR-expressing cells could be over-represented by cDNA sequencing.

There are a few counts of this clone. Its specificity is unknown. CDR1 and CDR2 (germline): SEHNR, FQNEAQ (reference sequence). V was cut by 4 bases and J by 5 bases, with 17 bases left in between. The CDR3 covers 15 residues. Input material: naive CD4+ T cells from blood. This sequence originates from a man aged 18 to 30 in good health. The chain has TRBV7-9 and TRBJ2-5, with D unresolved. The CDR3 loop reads CASSWNRRTDETQYF. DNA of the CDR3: TGTGCCAGCAGCTGGAACAGAAGAACCGACGAGACCCAGTACTTC. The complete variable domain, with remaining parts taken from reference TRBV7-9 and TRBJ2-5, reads DTGVSQNPRHKITKRGQNVTFRCDPISEHNRLYWYRQTLGQGPEFLTYFQNEAQLEKSRLLSDRFSAERPKGSFSTLEIQRTEQGDSAMYLCASSWNRRTDETQYFGPGTRLLVL.